This T cell receptor (beta chain) stems from a study of shared clonotypes between healthy human individuals. The CDR3 totals 13 residues. From germline, CDR1 is SGHRS and CDR2 YFSETQ. Trimming stripped 5 bases from V and 0 bases from J, with 5 bases between. The method was immunoSEQ multiplex PCR; TCRdb's version includes in-frame clones alone and lacks a portion of them. The profile covers over a million clones, with 95% to 99% appearing a single time and about 0.4% taken by the ten largest. V usage is TRBV5-1 and J usage is TRBJ2-2; D is unresolved. The clonotype comes from a man under 40 in good health. Sequenced: naive CD4+ T cells sorted from blood. The subset here: CD45RA+ positively selected. CDR3 sequence reads: CASRLANTGELFF. Here the CDR3 DNA reads TGCGCCAGCAGATTAGCGAACACCGGGGAGCTGTTTTTT. Together with reference TRBV5-1 and TRBJ2-2, the CDR3 gives the full variable domain: KAGVTQTPRYLIKTRGQQVTLSCSPISGHRSVSWYQQTPGQGLQFLFEYFSETQRNKGNFPGRFSGRQFSNSRSEMNVSTLELGDSALYLCASRLANTGELFFGEGSRLTVL.